A selection of T cell receptor beta chains follows, all from one sample in a study of vaccination effects on CD4 cells after COVID-19. TCRdb keeps only in-frame clones here, not all; method: immunoSEQ multiplex PCR. The sample holds about 38,000 clones, under 75% seen once. These receptors have no identified antigens. Material: CD4+ T cells from PBMCs cultured with SARS-CoV-2 spike peptides, obtained before COVID-19 vaccination. Every receptor here comes from a human donor who received a COVID-19 vaccine. CDR3s include the opening cysteine and the closing phenylalanine or tryptophan. A D gene is named only where the DNA matches it firmly. Clone size is shown for a subset of rows, as once, few, many or a class of expanded clone.

-,TRBV28,TRBD1,TRBJ2-3,CASNLQGADTQYF,TGTGCCAGCAACCTACAGGGGGCAGATACGCAGTATTTT
-,TRBV21-1,-,TRBJ2-4,CASSKEYKGGQKYF,TGTGCCAGCAGCAAAGAGTATAAAGGAGGACAGAAGTACTTC
few,TRBV5-1,-,TRBJ1-4,CASSLGQGLANEKLFF,TGCGCCAGCAGCTTGGGCCAGGGTTTGGCTAATGAAAAACTGTTTTTT
-,TRBV28,-,TRBJ2-3,CASSPTGAYTQYF,TGTGCCAGCAGTCCCACCGGAGCTTATACGCAGTATTTT
-,TRBV28,TRBD2,TRBJ2-2,CASSLGGWGLAETGELFF,TGTGCCAGCAGTTTAGGGGGATGGGGACTAGCGGAAACCGGGGAGCTGTTTTTT
few,TRBV5-4,-,TRBJ1-5,CASSLDGNQPQHF,TGTGCCAGCAGCCTGGACGGAAATCAGCCCCAGCATTTT
-,TRBV5-1,-,TRBJ2-1,CASSLVSGEQFF,TGCGCCAGCAGCTTGGTATCGGGTGAGCAGTTCTTC
-,TRBV6-2/TRBV6-3,-,TRBJ1-1,CASSRIEGTEAFF,TGTGCCAGCAGCCGAATTGAGGGGACTGAAGCTTTCTTT
-,TRBV12-3/TRBV12-4,-,TRBJ1-5,CASSLEGGTQHF,TGTGCCAGCAGTTTAGAGGGAGGGACCCAGCATTTT
few,TRBV6-2/TRBV6-3,TRBD2,TRBJ2-1,CASSHPGLAGGPNEQFF,TGTGCCAGCAGTCATCCGGGACTAGCGGGGGGGCCCAATGAGCAGTTCTTC
-,TRBV9,TRBD2,TRBJ2-1,CASSERATSGNNEQFF,TGTGCCAGCAGCGAGCGAGCGACTAGCGGTAACAATGAGCAGTTCTTC
-,TRBV3-1/TRBV3-2,TRBD1,TRBJ1-1,CASSHGTGRLAFF,TGTGCCAGCAGCCACGGGACAGGGAGGTTAGCTTTCTTT
-,TRBV6-5,-,TRBJ1-5,CASSPRDSNQPQHF,TGTGCCAGCAGCCCCAGAGATAGCAATCAGCCCCAGCATTTT
few,TRBV11-1,TRBD1,TRBJ1-6,CASSVTGVVNSPLHF,TGTGCCAGCAGCGTTACAGGGGTCGTTAATTCACCCCTCCACTTT
-,TRBV15,-,TRBJ1-3,CATSRDRGGSRSGNTIYF,TGTGCCACCAGCAGAGATCGGGGGGGCTCGCGCTCTGGAAACACCATATATTTT
few,TRBV7-8,-,TRBJ1-2,CASSLTPVYGYTF,TGTGCCAGCAGCTTAACGCCCGTCTATGGCTACACCTTC
-,TRBV6-5,-,TRBJ1-1,CASSYSSGRMNTEAFF,TGTGCCAGCAGTTACTCTTCGGGACGGATGAACACTGAAGCTTTCTTT
-,TRBV27,-,TRBJ2-2,CASSLSLGGGGTGELFF,TGTGCCAGCAGTTTAAGTCTGGGGGGGGGCGGGACCGGGGAGCTGTTTTTT
-,TRBV6-2/TRBV6-3,-,TRBJ2-3,CASSYSIVGGKLTDTQYF,TGTGCCAGCAGTTACTCGATTGTTGGGGGAAAGCTCACAGATACGCAGTATTTT
-,TRBV7-9,-,TRBJ2-3,CASSSARTQYF,TGTGCCAGCAGCTCCGCCCGTACGCAGTATTTT
-,TRBV2,-,TRBJ2-2,CASTNWGANTGELFF,TGTGCCAGCACTAACTGGGGGGCGAACACCGGGGAGCTGTTTTTT
-,TRBV19,-,TRBJ1-5,CASRLGQMSNQPQHF,TGTGCCAGTAGGTTGGGACAAATGAGCAATCAGCCCCAGCATTTT
-,TRBV15,TRBD2,TRBJ2-3,CATSRDGRGSTDTQYF,TGTGCCACCAGCAGAGATGGGCGGGGGAGCACAGATACGCAGTATTTT
few,TRBV4-2,TRBD1,TRBJ1-1,CASSQADRDTEAFF,TGTGCCAGCAGCCAAGCGGACAGGGACACTGAAGCTTTCTTT
-,TRBV3-1/TRBV3-2,TRBD2,TRBJ2-7,CASSQAGLAVTYEQYF,TGTGCCAGCAGCCAAGCGGGACTAGCGGTAACCTACGAGCAGTACTTC
few,TRBV7-2,-,TRBJ1-1,CASSLERARGTEAFF,TGTGCCAGCAGCTTAGAAAGGGCAAGGGGCACTGAAGCTTTCTTT
once,TRBV3-1/TRBV3-2,TRBD1,TRBJ1-4,CASSLTIWDRGNYRGEKLFF,TGTGCCAGCAGCCTTACGATTTGGGACAGGGGTAACTACAGGGGGGAAAAACTGTTTTTT
-,TRBV5-6,-,TRBJ2-7,CASSPPNGNEQYF,TGTGCCAGCAGCCCGCCCAATGGAAACGAGCAGTACTTC
-,TRBV3-1/TRBV3-2,-,TRBJ2-7,CASSEGLLYEQYF,TGTGCCAGCAGCGAGGGACTCCTCTACGAGCAGTACTTC
once,TRBV10-3,TRBD1,TRBJ1-6,CAISGLGQGNSPLHF,TGTGCCATCAGTGGGTTGGGACAGGGGAATTCACCCCTCCACTTT
-,TRBV30,TRBD1,TRBJ1-2,CAWGNRGGSGYTF,TGTGCCTGGGGAAATAGAGGGGGCTCCGGCTACACCTTC
once,TRBV5-5,-,TRBJ1-3,CASRGKNGNTIYF,TGTGCCAGTCGAGGGAAAAACGGAAACACCATATATTTT
few,TRBV6-2/TRBV6-3,TRBD2,TRBJ2-5,CASSYIEGLANEETQYF,TGTGCCAGCAGTTACATCGAGGGACTAGCGAACGAAGAGACCCAGTACTTC
-,TRBV18,TRBD1,TRBJ2-5,CASSQDRVFQETQYF,TGTGCCAGCTCACAGGACAGGGTTTTCCAAGAGACCCAGTACTTC
-,TRBV3-1/TRBV3-2,-,TRBJ1-1,CASRQGLNTEAFF,TGTGCCAGCAGACAGGGTCTAAACACTGAAGCTTTCTTT
-,TRBV20-1,-,TRBJ2-2,CSASSRAGELFF,TGCAGTGCTAGTTCCAGGGCCGGGGAGCTGTTTTTT
few,TRBV2,-,TRBJ1-5,CASSEVVSNQPQHF,TGTGCCAGCAGTGAGGTTGTGAGCAATCAGCCCCAGCATTTT
many,TRBV7-9,-,TRBJ1-1,CASSSVGYTEAFF,TGTGCCAGCAGCTCGGTGGGGTACACTGAAGCTTTCTTT
-,TRBV7-2,TRBD1,TRBJ1-5,CASSAGQSQAQHF,TGTGCCAGCAGCGCGGGACAGTCCCAGGCCCAGCATTTT
-,TRBV7-9,-,TRBJ2-7,CASSSPPLSYEQYF,TGTGCCAGCAGCTCCCCGCCCCTCTCCTACGAGCAGTACTTC
few,TRBV6-5,-,TRBJ1-3,CASSFDRAAGNTIYF,TGTGCCAGCAGTTTCGATCGGGCCGCTGGAAACACCATATATTTT
-,TRBV7-2,-,TRBJ2-7,CASSSPNVPYEQYF,TGTGCCAGCAGCTCCCCAAACGTACCCTACGAGCAGTACTTC
few,TRBV7-2,TRBD1,TRBJ2-7,CASSQRQGSYEQYF,TGTGCCAGCAGCCAACGACAGGGGTCCTACGAGCAGTACTTC
-,TRBV30,-,TRBJ2-3,CAWSPLGLSSDTQYF,TGTGCCTGGAGCCCCCTGGGCTTGAGCTCAGATACGCAGTATTTT
-,TRBV5-5,TRBD1,TRBJ1-2,CASSPGQGLYGYTF,TGTGCCAGCAGCCCAGGACAGGGGTTGTATGGCTACACCTTC
-,TRBV19,-,TRBJ1-5,CASSIRLSVSNQPQHF,TGTGCCAGTAGTATTCGGCTCAGCGTTAGCAATCAGCCCCAGCATTTT
-,TRBV3-1/TRBV3-2,-,TRBJ2-1,CASSPLGSKTYNEQFF,TGTGCCAGCAGCCCACTGGGATCAAAAACCTACAATGAGCAGTTCTTC
few,TRBV19,-,TRBJ1-2,CASSIGVMAGYTF,TGTGCCAGTAGTATTGGGGTCATGGCTGGCTACACCTTC